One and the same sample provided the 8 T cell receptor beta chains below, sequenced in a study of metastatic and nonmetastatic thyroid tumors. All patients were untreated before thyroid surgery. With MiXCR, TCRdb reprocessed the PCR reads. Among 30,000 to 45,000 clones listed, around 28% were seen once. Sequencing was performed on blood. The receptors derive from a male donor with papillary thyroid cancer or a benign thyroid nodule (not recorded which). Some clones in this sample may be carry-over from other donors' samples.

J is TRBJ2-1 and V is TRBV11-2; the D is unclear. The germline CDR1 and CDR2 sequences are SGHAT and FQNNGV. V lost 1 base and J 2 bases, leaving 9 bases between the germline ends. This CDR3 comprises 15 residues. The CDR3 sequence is CASSLGSPPYNEQFF. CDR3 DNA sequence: TGTGCCAGCAGCTTAGGTTCTCCTCCCTACAATGAGCAGTTCTTC.

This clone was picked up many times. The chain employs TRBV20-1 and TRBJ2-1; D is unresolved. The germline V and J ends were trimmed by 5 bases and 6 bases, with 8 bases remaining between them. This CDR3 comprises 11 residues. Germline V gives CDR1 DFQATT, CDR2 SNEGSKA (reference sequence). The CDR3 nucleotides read TGCAGTGCTCACCCAACCAATGAGCAGTTCTTC. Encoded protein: CSAHPTNEQFF.

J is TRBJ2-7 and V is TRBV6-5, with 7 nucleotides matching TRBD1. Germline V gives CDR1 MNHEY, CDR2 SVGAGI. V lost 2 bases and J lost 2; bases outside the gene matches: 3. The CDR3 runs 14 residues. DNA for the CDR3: TGTGCCAGCAGTTACCGACAGGGAGCCTACGAGCAGTACTTC. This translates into CASSYRQGAYEQYF.

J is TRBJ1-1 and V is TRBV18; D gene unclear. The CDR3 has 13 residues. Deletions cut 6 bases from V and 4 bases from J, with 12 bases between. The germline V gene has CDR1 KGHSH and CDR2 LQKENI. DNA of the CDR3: TGTGCCAGCTCTGCCTGGGATAGCACTGAAGCTTTCTTT. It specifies CASSAWDSTEAFF.

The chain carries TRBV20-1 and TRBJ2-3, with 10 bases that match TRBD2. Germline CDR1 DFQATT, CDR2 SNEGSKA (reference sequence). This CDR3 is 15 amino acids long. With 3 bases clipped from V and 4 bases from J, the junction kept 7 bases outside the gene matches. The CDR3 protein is CSARVGLARSDTQYF. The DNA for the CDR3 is TGCAGTGCTAGGGTGGGACTAGCGAGATCAGATACGCAGTATTTT.

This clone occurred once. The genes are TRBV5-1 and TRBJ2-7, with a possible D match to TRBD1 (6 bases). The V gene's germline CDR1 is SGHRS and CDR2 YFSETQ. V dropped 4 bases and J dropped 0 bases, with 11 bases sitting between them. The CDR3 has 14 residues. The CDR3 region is CASSLGTNSYEQYF. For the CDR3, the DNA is TGCGCCAGCAGCCTAGGGACAAACTCCTACGAGCAGTACTTC.

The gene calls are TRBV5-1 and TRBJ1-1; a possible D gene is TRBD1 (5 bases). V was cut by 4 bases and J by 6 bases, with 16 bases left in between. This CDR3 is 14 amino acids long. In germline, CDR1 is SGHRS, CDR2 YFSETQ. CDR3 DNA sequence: TGCGCCAGCAGCATGGGAGGAGGGGAGCCTGAAGCTTTCTTT. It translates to CASSMGGGEPEAFF.

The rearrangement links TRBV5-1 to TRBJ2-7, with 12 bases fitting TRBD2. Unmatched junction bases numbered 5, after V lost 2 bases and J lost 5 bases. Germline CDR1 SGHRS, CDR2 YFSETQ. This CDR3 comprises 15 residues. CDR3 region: CASSLLAGGSHEQYF. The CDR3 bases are TGCGCCAGCAGCTTACTAGCGGGAGGTTCCCACGAGCAGTACTTC.